This T cell receptor beta chain was found in a study of shared clonotypes between healthy human individuals. Study-level information: Every donor yielded three CD4 naive, three CD4 memory, two CD8 naive and one CD8 memory plate.

Germline assignment: CDR1 SNHLY and CDR2 FYNNEI. This CDR3 spans 11 amino acids. The V gene lost 8 bases and the J gene lost 5 bases, with 9 bases spanning the gap. Clones were sequenced by immunoSEQ multiplex PCR, and TCRdb holds only the in-frame ones, with some missing. The sample shows 2,500,000 or so clones, more than 90% of them seen only once. A remark on this clone: Its antigen is unknown. Within the sample, other DNA sequences also encode this same CDR3.

Study-level points and caveats: At large depth, rarefaction still showed sorted-subset sequencing to be incomplete.

Sequencing was carried out using naive CD4+ T cells sorted from blood. This sample's subset: CD45RA+ positively selected. This TCR was recovered from a man between 18 and 35 years old in good health. The chain employs TRBV2 and TRBJ2-5; D could derive from TRBD1 or TRBD2 (5 bases each). The CDR3 DNA is TGTGCCAGCGGGGGTCGGGAGACCCAGTACTTC. Translating it yields CASGGRETQYF. The whole variable domain, remainder taken from reference TRBV2 and TRBJ2-5, is EPEVTQTPSHQVTQMGQEVILRCVPISNHLYFYWYRQILGQKVEFLVSFYNNEISEKSEIFDDQFSVERPDGSNFTLKIRSTKLEDSAMYFCASGGRETQYFGPGTRLLVL.